The 14 T cell receptor beta chains presented below share a single source sample, sequenced in a study of T cell responses to AZD1222 COVID-19 vaccine. Only in-frame clones appear in the TCRdb table, and some are missing; sequencing was by immunoSEQ multiplex PCR. This sample yields 100,000 or so clones, of which 86% are seen a single time; about 6% belongs to the top ten. The sample here was peripheral blood, taken 28 days after the second AZD1222 dose. Receptors originate from an adult who received the AZD1222 COVID-19 vaccine.

V gene TRBV3-1 (or the pseudogene TRBV3-2) combines with J gene TRBJ2-5; tentatively, D is TRBD2 (5 bases). Germline V gives CDR1 LGHDT, CDR2 YNNKEL (reference sequence). CDR3 length equals 12 residues. The V end lost 6 bases, the J end lost 10 bases, and 15 bases lay between the germline ends. CDR3 in amino acids: CASSRMGRDQYF. The CDR3 nucleotides read TGTGCCAGCAGTAGGATGGGGAGAGACCAGTACTTC.

The chain has TRBV10-1 and TRBJ2-7; D perhaps matches TRBD1 (6 bases). The V and J ends lost 4 bases and 3 bases respectively, with 10 bases between them. This CDR3 spans 13 amino acids. Germline values: CDR1 WNHNN, CDR2 SYGVQD (reference sequence). The CDR3 is CASSVGQHYEQYF. Here the CDR3 DNA reads TGCGCCAGCAGTGTTGGACAGCACTACGAGCAGTACTTC.

This chain connects TRBV11-2 to TRBJ1-4; no firm D call. CDR3 length: 15 amino acids. CDR1 SGHAT and CDR2 FQNNGV come from the germline V gene. The V end was cut by 5 bases, the J end by 2 bases, with 12 bases between. The CDR3 DNA reads TGTGCCAGCAGCCCCCGGCGGGCGACTAATGAAAAACTGTTTTTT. Amino acid sequence: CASSPRRATNEKLFF.

V gene TRBV5-1 combines with J gene TRBJ2-3; D unclear. This CDR3 has 13 residues. Germline assignment: CDR1 SGHRS and CDR2 YFSETQ. V was clipped by 6 bases and J by 1 base, with 9 bases between them. This CDR3 is CASILPGTDTQYF. In DNA form, the CDR3 reads TGCGCCAGCATCCTCCCAGGCACAGATACGCAGTATTTT. Full variable domain (missing parts from reference TRBV5-1 and TRBJ2-3): KAGVTQTPRYLIKTRGQQVTLSCSPISGHRSVSWYQQTPGQGLQFLFEYFSETQRNKGNFPGRFSGRQFSNSRSEMNVSTLELGDSALYLCASILPGTDTQYFGPGTRLTVL.

This chain connects TRBV19 to TRBJ1-1; TRBD1 aligns across 9 bases. J lost 3 bases, V lost 3 bases, and 5 bases had no gene match. The CDR3 covers 15 residues. The germline V gene has CDR1 LNHDA and CDR2 SQIVND (reference sequence). The CDR3 loop is CASSMKDRGHTEAFF. Here the CDR3 DNA reads TGTGCCAGTAGTATGAAGGACAGGGGCCACACTGAAGCTTTCTTT.

The chain combines TRBV5-3 with TRBJ1-1, with D perhaps TRBD1 (6 bases). TRBV5-3 is identified as an open reading frame with a role that is uncertain. The V and J ends lost 7 bases and 3 bases respectively, with 16 bases between them. CDR3 length equals 14 residues. CDR3 DNA: TGTGCCAGAGGCCGAACTGGGGGGCACACTGAAGCTTTCTTT. This encodes CARGRTGGHTEAFF.

This clone has a single count. The CDR3, as DNA: TGTGCCAGCAGCTTTAATCAGGGAAGGACTGAAGCTTTCTTT. Translating gives CASSFNQGRTEAFF. This chain links TRBV7-9 with TRBJ1-1, with D maybe TRBD1 (5 bases). Germline V gene lookup returns CDR1 SEHNR and CDR2 FQNEAQ (reference sequence). Deletions cut 3 bases from V and 5 bases from J, with 13 bases between. This CDR3 comprises 14 residues.

This chain's CDR3 is CATSREGQGLLYF. In DNA form, the CDR3 reads TGTGCCACCAGCAGAGAGGGACAGGGCCTGCTGTATTTT. The chain couples TRBV15 to TRBJ2-3, with 9 bases identical to TRBD1. V was clipped by 0 bases and J by 14 bases; unmatched bases: 6. Germline CDR1 LNHNV, CDR2 YYDKDF (reference sequence). The CDR3 contains 13 residues.

The chain couples TRBV10-3 to TRBJ1-3, with a possible D match to TRBD1 (6 bases). The CDR3 is 14 amino acids. Germline CDR1 is ENHRY and CDR2 is SYGVKD. V was shortened by 10 bases and J by 4 bases, with 17 bases between the two germline ends. CDR3 DNA sequence: TGTGCCAGCCGAGGGACACCTCAGGGAAACACCATATATTTT. Its translation is CASRGTPQGNTIYF.

V usage is TRBV28 and J usage is TRBJ2-2; D might be TRBD2 (6 bases). V was pared by 10 bases and J by 5 bases, with 14 bases between. Germline V gene sequence: CDR1 MDHEN, CDR2 SYDVKM. The CDR3 is 13 amino acids. Here the CDR3 reads CATPSRGTGELFF. In DNA, the CDR3 is TGTGCCACTCCTTCACGGGGGACCGGGGAGCTGTTTTTT.

The CDR3, as DNA: TGTGCCTGGAGTAAGGGGGGGGCAGGGGCGAACACTGAAGCTTTCTTT. Encoded protein: CAWSKGGAGANTEAFF. The chain recombines TRBV30 with TRBJ1-1; a weak D match, TRBD1 (6 bases). Germline V gives CDR1 GTSNPN, CDR2 SVGIG (reference sequence). Trimming shortened V by 2 bases and J by 1 base, and 17 bases separated the two germline ends. The CDR3 runs 16 residues.

This chain links TRBV5-1 with TRBJ2-3; possible D gene TRBD1, 5 bases. Germline V gives CDR1 SGHRS, CDR2 YFSETQ. V lost 2 bases and J lost 1, with 14 bases in between. The CDR3 spans 16 residues. The CDR3 sequence is CASSFSAGLRTDTQYF. DNA of the CDR3: TGCGCCAGCAGCTTTAGTGCAGGGCTGCGCACAGATACGCAGTATTTT.

V is TRBV6-1 and J is TRBJ2-3; D not certain. The germline CDR1 and CDR2 sequences are MNHNS and SASEGT. Trimming removed 3 bases at V and 4 bases at J, with 8 bases between. The CDR3 totals 13 residues. The CDR3 reads CASSDVGSDTQYF. CDR3 coding DNA: TGTGCCAGCAGTGACGTAGGGTCAGATACGCAGTATTTT.

The V call is TRBV19, the J call TRBJ2-3, with D perhaps matching TRBD1 (6 bases). This CDR3 has 15 residues. Germline-derived CDR1 and CDR2 are LNHDA and SQIVND (reference sequence). Trimming took off 10 bases at V and 5 bases at J, with 22 bases between the two ends. CDR3 DNA: TGTGCCACCGCCCCCGGGCGCTTACAGGGAGATACGCAGTATTTT. Translating it yields CATAPGRLQGDTQYF.